This record concerns one TCR beta chain sequence. A deep-level run was used for the assay. Genomic DNA (from each subset) was split evenly across several immunoSEQ plates. Clones were read by immunoSEQ multiplex PCR, and TCRdb kept only the in-frame ones, dropping some. The data contain 2.3 million or so clones, 85% to 95% of them singletons. This sample stems from a study of shared clonotypes between healthy human individuals. This CDR3 is built from 17 residues. V was clipped by 4 bases and J by 0 bases, with 17 bases between them. Germline V CDR1 and CDR2: SGHRS, YFSETQ. From CD4+ cells came CD45RA+ naive and CD45RA-negative memory subsets.

This rearrangement joins TRBV5-1 to TRBJ2-1; a weak D match, TRBD2 (6 bases). The sequenced sample consisted of naive CD4+ T cells from PBMCs. Subset in this sample: CD45RA+ positively selected. The TCR sequence derives from a man between 18 and 35 years old in good health. Some clones in this sample may be carry-over from other donors' samples. CDR3 in amino acids: CASSRGPGGSSYNEQFF. In DNA form, the CDR3 reads TGCGCCAGCAGCCGGGGACCCGGAGGGAGCTCCTACAATGAGCAGTTCTTC.